The present TCR beta chain was sequenced within a study of shared clonotypes between healthy human individuals. CDR1 SGHNT and CDR2 YYREEE come from the germline V gene (reference sequence). The CDR3 consists of 12 residues. V was cut by 0 bases and J by 7 bases, with 8 bases left in between. Assay used: immunoSEQ multiplex PCR; TCRdb lists only in-frame clones, some missing. The sample holds some 2 million clones, roughly 95% seen once. Terminally differentiated effector memory CD45RA+ cells were left out of the naive CD8 fraction, which was CD45RO-negative and positively selected for CCR7. This rearrangement joins TRBV5-4 to TRBJ2-7; D perhaps matches TRBD2 (5 bases). Sequencing was carried out using naive CD8+ T cells sorted from blood. This TCR was sampled from a young man in good health. CDR3 bases: TGTGCCAGCAGCTTGGAGGACTTTGAGCAGTACTTC. It is translated as CASSLEDFEQYF. Full variable domain (missing parts from reference TRBV5-4 and TRBJ2-7): ETGVTQSPTHLIKTRGQQVTLRCSSQSGHNTVSWYQQALGQGPQFIFQYYREEENGRGNFPPRFSGLQFPNYSSELNVNALELDDSALYLCASSLEDFEQYFGPGTRLTVT.